The TCR beta chain under discussion was sequenced for a study of blood T cell repertoires in COVID-19. On the study more broadly: From the United States, Italy and Spain came samples of acute and convalescent COVID-19. In each case, the material was cDNA or gDNA derived from T cells, B-cell-depleted T cells, or PBMCs.

The germline CDR1 and CDR2 sequences are KGHSH and LQKENI. Trimming pared 2 bases from V and 5 bases from J, leaving 18 bases between. The CDR3 loop spans 16 amino acids. Per the original data handling: Estimation of nucleated cell counts was performed using reference gene primer amplification. Clones were sequenced by immunoSEQ multiplex PCR, and TCRdb holds only the in-frame ones, with some missing. The V and J calls and clone size come from that table; D and trimming were worked out from the DNA. The table has a few hundred thousand clones, about 86% seen once. The receptor comes from a woman aged 60 to 75 with COVID-19, enrolled during active disease. The rearrangement links TRBV18 to TRBJ2-5; weak D call: TRBD1 (6 bases). The sample was peripheral blood. CDR3 amino acids: CASSPRQAYEGETQYF. For the CDR3, the DNA is TGTGCCAGCTCACCAAGACAGGCCTATGAGGGGGAGACCCAGTACTTC.